The clone carrying this T cell receptor (beta chain) occurred once. The data are from a study of shared clonotypes between healthy human individuals. The length of the CDR3 is 15 residues. J lost 3 bases, V lost 3 bases, and 7 bases had no gene match. Assay used: immunoSEQ multiplex PCR; TCRdb lists only in-frame clones, some missing. This table has about 1.1 million clones, 70% to 80% appearing once. The sample was memory CD4+ T cells from PBMCs. The subset denotes: CD45RA-negative fraction. This receptor was identified in a man between 18 and 35 years old in good health. Some clones in this sample may be carry-over from other donors' samples. The V gene is TRBV23-1, the J gene TRBJ1-2, with 7 positions matching TRBD1. TRBV23-1 belongs to the ORF category, with a function that is uncertain. The CDR3 nucleotides are TGCGCCAGCAGTCAGGAGACAGGGAGGTACTATGGCTACACCTTC. As protein: CASSQETGRYYGYTF.